Listed below are T cell receptor beta chains from one sample, sequenced in a study of response to subunit inactivated influenza vaccine. TCRdb re-derived calls from the RT-PCR reads in MiXCR, one entry per CDR3 protein. Of around 160,000 distinct CDR3 sequences in the sample, approximately 11% are singletons; the top ten hold around 11%. The sample in question was non-naive T cells sorted from PBMCs, obtained 40 to 50 days after vaccination. The receptors come from a man between 45 and 60 years old who received an inactivated influenza vaccine. The CDR3 runs from the conserved cysteine through the conserved F or W. The D gene is left open where the match is weak. Clone size is shown for a subset of rows, as once, few, many or a class of expanded clone.

v_gene	d_gene	abundance	j_gene	CDR3aa	CDR3nt
TRBV10-2	TRBD2	.	TRBJ2-7	CASSPSGDSYEQYF	TGCGCCAGCAGCCCGAGCGGGGACTCCTACGAGCAGTACTTC
TRBV9	.	few	TRBJ2-1	CASSVAASEAYNEQFF	TGTGCCAGCAGCGTAGCAGCTAGCGAAGCCTACAATGAGCAGTTCTTC
TRBV24-1	.	.	TRBJ2-3	CATSDPGLRGAQNTQYF	TGTGCCACCAGTGACCCCGGGTTACGGGGGGCGCAAAATACGCAGTATTTT
TRBV4-2	.	few	TRBJ1-4	CASSQGQQGGEKLFF	TGTGCCAGCAGCCAAGGACAACAGGGAGGTGAAAAACTGTTTTTT
TRBV7-9	TRBD1	few	TRBJ2-1	CASSSSGQGFYNEQFF	TGTGCCAGCAGCTCCTCAGGACAGGGTTTTTACAATGAGCAGTTCTTC
TRBV12-5	.	many	TRBJ1-5	CASAPDTPGMPQHF	TGTGCTAGTGCCCCGGACACGCCGGGAATGCCCCAGCATTTT
TRBV29-1	.	.	TRBJ1-2	CSVAVGIDYGYTF	TGCAGCGTAGCGGTCGGGATCGACTATGGCTACACCTTC
TRBV18	.	few	TRBJ1-5	CASSRNDNQPQHF	TGTGCCAGCTCACGAAACGATAATCAGCCCCAGCATTTT
TRBV7-9	.	.	TRBJ1-1	CASSSQTVNTEAFF	TGTGCCAGCAGCTCCCAGACAGTAAACACTGAAGCTTTCTTT
TRBV29-1	.	few	TRBJ2-7	CSVVLTSDYEQYF	TGCAGCGTTGTTTTGACATCGGACTACGAGCAGTACTTC
TRBV7-9	TRBD1	few	TRBJ1-2	CASSPRQGAGGYTF	TGTGCCAGCAGCCCAAGACAGGGGGCGGGTGGCTACACCTTC
TRBV10-3	.	few	TRBJ1-6	CAIVQNLNSPLHF	TGTGCCATCGTACAGAATTTAAATTCACCCCTCCACTTT
TRBV12-3/TRBV12-4	.	.	TRBJ2-2	CASSLALGKTGELFF	TGTGCCAGCAGTTTAGCTCTGGGGAAGACCGGGGAGCTGTTTTTT
TRBV5-1	.	many	TRBJ2-5	CASSTGREQETQYF	TGCGCCAGCAGCACCGGACGGGAGCAAGAGACCCAGTACTTC
TRBV29-1	.	many	TRBJ2-4	CSVAAGSRRGRKWIQYF	TGCAGCGTTGCGGCAGGGTCGCGGCGCGGCAGGAAATGGATTCAGTACTTC
TRBV12-5	.	few	TRBJ2-1	CASGYGNGGEQFF	TGTGCTAGTGGTTACGGGAACGGGGGCGAGCAGTTCTTC